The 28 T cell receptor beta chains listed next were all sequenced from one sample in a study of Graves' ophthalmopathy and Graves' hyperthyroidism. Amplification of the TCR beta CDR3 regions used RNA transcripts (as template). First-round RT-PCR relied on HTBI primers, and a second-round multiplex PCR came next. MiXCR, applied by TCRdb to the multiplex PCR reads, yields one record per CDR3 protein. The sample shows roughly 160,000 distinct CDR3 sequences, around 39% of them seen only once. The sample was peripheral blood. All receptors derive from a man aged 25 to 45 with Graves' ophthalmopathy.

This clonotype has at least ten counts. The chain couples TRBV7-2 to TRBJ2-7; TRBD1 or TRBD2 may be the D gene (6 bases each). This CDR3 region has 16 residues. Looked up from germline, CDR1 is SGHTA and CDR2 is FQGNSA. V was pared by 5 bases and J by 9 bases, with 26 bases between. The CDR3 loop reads CASSRMGGGTMVGQYF. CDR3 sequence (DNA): TGTGCCAGCAGCCGAATGGGGGGCGGGACGATGGTAGGGCAGTACTTC.

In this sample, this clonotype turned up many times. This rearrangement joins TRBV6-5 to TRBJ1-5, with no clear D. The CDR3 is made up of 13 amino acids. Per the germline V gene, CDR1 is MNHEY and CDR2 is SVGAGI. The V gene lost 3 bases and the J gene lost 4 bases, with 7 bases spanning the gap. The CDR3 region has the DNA TGTGCCAGCAGTTATTTAGGGAATCAGCCCCAGCATTTT. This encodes CASSYLGNQPQHF.

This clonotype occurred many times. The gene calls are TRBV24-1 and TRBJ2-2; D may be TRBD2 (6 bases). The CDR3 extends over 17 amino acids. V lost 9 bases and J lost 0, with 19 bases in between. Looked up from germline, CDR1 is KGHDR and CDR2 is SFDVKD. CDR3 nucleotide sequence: TGTGCCACCGGAACCACGGCGGGGACCGCGAACACCGGGGAGCTGTTTTTT. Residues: CATGTTAGTANTGELFF.

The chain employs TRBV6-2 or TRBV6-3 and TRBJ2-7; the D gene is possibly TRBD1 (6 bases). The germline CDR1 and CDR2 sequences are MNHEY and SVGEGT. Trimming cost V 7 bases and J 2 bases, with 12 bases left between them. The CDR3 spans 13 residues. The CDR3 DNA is TGTGCCAGCATCAGACAGGTTACCTACGAGCAGTACTTC. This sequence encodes CASIRQVTYEQYF.

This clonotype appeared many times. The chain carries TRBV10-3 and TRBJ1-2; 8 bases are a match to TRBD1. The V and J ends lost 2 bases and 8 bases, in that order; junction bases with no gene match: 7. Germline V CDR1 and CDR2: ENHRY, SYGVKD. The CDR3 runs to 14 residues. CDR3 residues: CAISEHQGAEGYTF. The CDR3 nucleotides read TGTGCCATCAGTGAGCATCAGGGGGCTGAGGGCTACACCTTC.

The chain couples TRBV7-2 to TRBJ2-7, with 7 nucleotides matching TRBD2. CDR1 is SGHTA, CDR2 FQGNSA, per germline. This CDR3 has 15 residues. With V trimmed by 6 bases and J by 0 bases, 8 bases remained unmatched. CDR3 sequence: CASSLTSASSYEQYF. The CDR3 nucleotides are TGTGCCAGCAGTCTTACTAGCGCGAGCTCCTACGAGCAGTACTTC.

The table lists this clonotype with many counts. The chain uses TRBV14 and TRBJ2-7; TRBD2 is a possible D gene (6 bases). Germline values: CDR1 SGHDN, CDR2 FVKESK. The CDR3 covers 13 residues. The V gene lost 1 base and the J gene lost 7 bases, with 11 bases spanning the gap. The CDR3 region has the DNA TGTGCCAGCAGCCAAGTTCTAAGCGGGGAGCAGTACTTC. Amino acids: CASSQVLSGEQYF.

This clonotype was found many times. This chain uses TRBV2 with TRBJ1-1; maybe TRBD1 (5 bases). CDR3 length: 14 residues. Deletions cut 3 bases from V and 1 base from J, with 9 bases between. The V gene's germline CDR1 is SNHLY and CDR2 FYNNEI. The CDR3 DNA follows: TGTGCCAGCAGTGACAGGGATAGGAACACTGAAGCTTTCTTT. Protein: CASSDRDRNTEAFF.

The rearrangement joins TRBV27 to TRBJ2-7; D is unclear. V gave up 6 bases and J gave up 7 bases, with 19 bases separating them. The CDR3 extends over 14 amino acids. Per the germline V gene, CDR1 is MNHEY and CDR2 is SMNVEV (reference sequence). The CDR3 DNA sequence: TGTGCCAGCAGCCCCTCGACCATTCCTCTTGAGCAGTACTTC. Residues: CASSPSTIPLEQYF.

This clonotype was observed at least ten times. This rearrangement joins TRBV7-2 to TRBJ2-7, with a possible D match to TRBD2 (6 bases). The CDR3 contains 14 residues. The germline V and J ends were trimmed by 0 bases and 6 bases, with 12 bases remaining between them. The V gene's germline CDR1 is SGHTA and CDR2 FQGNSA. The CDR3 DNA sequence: TGTGCCAGCAGCTTAGCGGGAGGAGGTTTCGAGCAGTACTTC. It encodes CASSLAGGGFEQYF.

The CDR3 loop reads CASSLAGFASDEQYF. CDR3 in DNA: TGTGCCAGCAGCTTAGCGGGATTCGCCTCGGACGAGCAGTACTTC. The chain has TRBV7-2 and TRBJ2-7, with D unclear. Germline assignment: CDR1 SGHTA and CDR2 FQGNSA. The CDR3 length is 15 residues. The V gene lost 0 bases and the J gene lost 5 bases, with 14 bases spanning the gap.

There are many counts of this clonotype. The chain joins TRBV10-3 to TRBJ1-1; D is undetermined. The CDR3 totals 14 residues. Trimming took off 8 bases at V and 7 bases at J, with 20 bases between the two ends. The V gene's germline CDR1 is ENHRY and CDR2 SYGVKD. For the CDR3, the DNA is TGTGCCATCGGCGGGATTGGGGTCTTGGGTGAAGCTTTCTTT. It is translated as CAIGGIGVLGEAFF.

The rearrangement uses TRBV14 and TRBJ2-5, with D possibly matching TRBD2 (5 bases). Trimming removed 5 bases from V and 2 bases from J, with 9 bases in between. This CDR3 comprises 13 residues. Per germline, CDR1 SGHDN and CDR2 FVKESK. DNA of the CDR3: TGTGCCAGCAGCTTTAGCGAACAAGAGACCCAGTACTTC. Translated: CASSFSEQETQYF.

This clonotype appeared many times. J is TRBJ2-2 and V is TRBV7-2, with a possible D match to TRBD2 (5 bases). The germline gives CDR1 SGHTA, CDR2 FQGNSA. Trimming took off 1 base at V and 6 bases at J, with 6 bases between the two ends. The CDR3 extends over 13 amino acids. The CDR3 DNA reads TGTGCCAGCAGCTTAGAGGGAGCCGGGGAGCTGTTTTTT. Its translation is CASSLEGAGELFF.

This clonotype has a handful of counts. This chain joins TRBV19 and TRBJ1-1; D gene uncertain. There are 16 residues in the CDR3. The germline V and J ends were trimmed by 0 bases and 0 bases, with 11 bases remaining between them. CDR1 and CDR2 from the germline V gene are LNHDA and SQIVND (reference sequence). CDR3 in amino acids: CASSIDSRPMNTEAFF. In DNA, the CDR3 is TGTGCCAGTAGTATAGATTCTCGGCCTATGAACACTGAAGCTTTCTTT.

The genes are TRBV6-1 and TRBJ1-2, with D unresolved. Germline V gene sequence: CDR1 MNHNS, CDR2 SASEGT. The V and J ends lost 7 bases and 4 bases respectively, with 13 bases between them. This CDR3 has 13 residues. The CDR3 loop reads CASIPPGSYGYTF. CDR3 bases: TGTGCCAGCATTCCCCCAGGAAGCTATGGCTACACCTTC.

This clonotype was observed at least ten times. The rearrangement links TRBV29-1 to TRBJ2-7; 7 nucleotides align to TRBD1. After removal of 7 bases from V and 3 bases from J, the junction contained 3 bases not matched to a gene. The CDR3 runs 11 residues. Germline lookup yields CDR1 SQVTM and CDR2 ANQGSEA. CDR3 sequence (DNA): TGCAGCGGGAGACAGGGCTACGAGCAGTACTTC. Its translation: CSGRQGYEQYF.

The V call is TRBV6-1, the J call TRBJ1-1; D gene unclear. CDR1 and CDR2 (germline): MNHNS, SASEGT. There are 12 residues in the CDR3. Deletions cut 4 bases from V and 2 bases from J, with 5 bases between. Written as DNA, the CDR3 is TGTGCCAGCAGTGTGTCAAACACTGAAGCTTTCTTT. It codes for CASSVSNTEAFF.

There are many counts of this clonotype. The CDR3 loop reads CASGKGTGYGNTIYF. The CDR3 DNA is TGTGCTAGTGGAAAAGGGACAGGTTACGGAAACACCATATATTTT. The chain uses TRBV12-5 and TRBJ1-3; 8 bases map to TRBD1. Germline values: CDR1 LGHNT, CDR2 FRNRAP. The CDR3 is made up of 15 amino acids. V lost 6 bases and J lost 4; bases outside the gene matches: 8.

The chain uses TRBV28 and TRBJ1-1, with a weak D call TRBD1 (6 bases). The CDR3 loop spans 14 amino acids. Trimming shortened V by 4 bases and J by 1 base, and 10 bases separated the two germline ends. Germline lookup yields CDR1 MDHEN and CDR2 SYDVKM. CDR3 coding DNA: TGTGCCAGCAGTTCGCCGGACAGGAACACTGAAGCTTTCTTT. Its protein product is CASSSPDRNTEAFF.

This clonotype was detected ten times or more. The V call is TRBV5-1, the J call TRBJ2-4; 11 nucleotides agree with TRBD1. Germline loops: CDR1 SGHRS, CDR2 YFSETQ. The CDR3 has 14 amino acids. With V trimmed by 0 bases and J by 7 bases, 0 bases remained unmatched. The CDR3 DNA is TGCGCCAGCAGCTTGGGGGACAGGGGGAACATTCAGTACTTC. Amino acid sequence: CASSLGDRGNIQYF.

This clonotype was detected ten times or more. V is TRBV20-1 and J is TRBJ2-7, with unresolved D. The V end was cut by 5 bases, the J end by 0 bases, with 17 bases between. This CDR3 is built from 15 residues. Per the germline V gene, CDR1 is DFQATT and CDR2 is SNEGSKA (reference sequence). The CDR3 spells CSAPRPVGLSYEQYF. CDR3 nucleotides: TGCAGTGCTCCTAGACCGGTGGGCCTCTCCTACGAGCAGTACTTC.

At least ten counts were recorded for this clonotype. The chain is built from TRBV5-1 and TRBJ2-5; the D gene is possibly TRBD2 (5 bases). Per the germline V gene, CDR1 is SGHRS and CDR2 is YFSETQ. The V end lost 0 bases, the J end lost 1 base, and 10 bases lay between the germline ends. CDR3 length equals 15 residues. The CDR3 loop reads CASSLAPGVQETQYF. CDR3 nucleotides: TGCGCCAGCAGCTTGGCACCCGGGGTCCAAGAGACCCAGTACTTC.

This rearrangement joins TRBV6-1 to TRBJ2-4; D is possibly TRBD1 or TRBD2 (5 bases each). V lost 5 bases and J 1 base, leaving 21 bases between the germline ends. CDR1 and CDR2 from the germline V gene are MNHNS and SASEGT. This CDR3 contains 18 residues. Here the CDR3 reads CASSPRPIRETAKNIQYF. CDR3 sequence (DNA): TGTGCCAGCAGTCCACGACCTATCAGGGAGACGGCCAAAAACATTCAGTACTTC.

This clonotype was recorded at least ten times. CDR3 bases: TGTGCCTGGAGTCCCCGCCTTTCTAGCGGGCAGACCCAGTACTTC. It codes for CAWSPRLSSGQTQYF. The V call is TRBV30, the J call TRBJ2-5; 8 nucleotides line up with TRBD2. This CDR3 region has 15 residues. The junction had 11 bases not matched to a gene; V was cut back by 2 bases and J by 6 bases. Germline lookup yields CDR1 GTSNPN and CDR2 SVGIG (reference sequence).

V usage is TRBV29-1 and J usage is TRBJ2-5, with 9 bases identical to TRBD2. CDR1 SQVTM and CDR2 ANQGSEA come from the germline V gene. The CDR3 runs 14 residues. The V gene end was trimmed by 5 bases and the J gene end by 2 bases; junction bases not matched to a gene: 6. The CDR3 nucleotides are TGCAGCGTTTTGCGGGAGGGCCGACAAGAGACCCAGTACTTC. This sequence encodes CSVLREGRQETQYF.

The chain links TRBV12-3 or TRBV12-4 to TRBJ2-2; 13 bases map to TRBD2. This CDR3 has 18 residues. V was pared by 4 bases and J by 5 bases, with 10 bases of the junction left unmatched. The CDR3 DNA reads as TGTGCCAGCAGTTCCAAACCGGGACTAGCGGGATGGACCGGGGAGCTGTTTTTT. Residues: CASSSKPGLAGWTGELFF.

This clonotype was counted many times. The CDR3 DNA follows: TGTGCCAGCAGGCCGACAGGGCTTAGCTCTGGAAACACCATATATTTT. Translation: CASRPTGLSSGNTIYF. This chain links TRBV5-5 with TRBJ1-3; 7 bases map to TRBD1. Germline-derived CDR1 and CDR2 are SGHKS and YYEKEE (reference sequence). V was clipped by 5 bases and J by 0 bases; unmatched bases: 8. The CDR3 has 16 residues.